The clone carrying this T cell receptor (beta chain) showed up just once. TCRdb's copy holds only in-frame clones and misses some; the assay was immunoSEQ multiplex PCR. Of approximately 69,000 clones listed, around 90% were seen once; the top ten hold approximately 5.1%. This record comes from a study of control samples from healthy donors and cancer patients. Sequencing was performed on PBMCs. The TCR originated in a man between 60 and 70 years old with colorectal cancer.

The CDR3 region is CASSPIEGGTEAFF. In nucleotides, the CDR3 is TGTGCCAGCAGCCCCATTGAGGGGGGCACTGAAGCTTTCTTT. This rearrangement joins TRBV6-6 to TRBJ1-1; possible D gene TRBD1, 6 bases. This CDR3 contains 14 residues. Germline CDR1 is MNHNY and CDR2 is SVGAGI (reference sequence). The V end was cut by 6 bases, the J end by 4 bases, with 15 bases between.